Sequencing of this T cell receptor beta chain was carried out in a study of breast tumors, draining lymph nodes, adjacent tissues. This clonotype came up many times. No antigen is known for it. One entry per CDR3 protein, called by TCRdb with MiXCR from the multiplex PCR reads. The sample includes some 110,000 distinct CDR3 sequences, roughly 29% seen only once; the top ten take approximately 6%. Study-wide results and caveats: Luminal-like breast cancer showed significantly greater tumor-nontumor repertoire similarity than basal-like breast cancer did.

Samples came from axillary lymph nodes draining the breast cancer. CDR1 is MDHEN, CDR2 SYDVKM, per germline. V lost 4 bases to trimming and J lost 5 bases, with 9 bases between them. This CDR3 spans 12 amino acids. The chain recombines TRBV28 with TRBJ2-7; D ambiguous. The sequence was obtained from a female donor with breast cancer. Some clones in this sample may be carry-over from other donors' samples. Sequencing was performed on axillary lymph node tissue. CDR3 nucleotide sequence: TGTGCCAGCAGTTCTACAGCCAACGAGCAGTACTTC. Protein: CASSSTANEQYF.